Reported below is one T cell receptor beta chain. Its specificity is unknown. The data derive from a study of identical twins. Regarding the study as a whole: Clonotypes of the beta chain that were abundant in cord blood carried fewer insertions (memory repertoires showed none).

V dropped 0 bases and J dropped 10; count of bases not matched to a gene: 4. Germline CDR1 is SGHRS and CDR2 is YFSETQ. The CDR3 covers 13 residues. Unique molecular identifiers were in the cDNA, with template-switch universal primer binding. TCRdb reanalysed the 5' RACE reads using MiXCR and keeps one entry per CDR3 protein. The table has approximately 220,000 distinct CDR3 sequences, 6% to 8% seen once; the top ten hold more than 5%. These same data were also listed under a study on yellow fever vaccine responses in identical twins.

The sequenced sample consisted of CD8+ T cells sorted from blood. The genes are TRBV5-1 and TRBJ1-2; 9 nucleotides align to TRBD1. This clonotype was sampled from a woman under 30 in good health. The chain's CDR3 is CASSLVGQGDYTF. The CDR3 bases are TGCGCCAGCAGCTTGGTGGGACAGGGAGACTACACCTTC.